This T cell receptor beta chain was recorded in a study of T cells after yellow fever vaccination. A process of 5'RACE template switching, which added a universal primer site and UMIs, was used to make TCR cDNA. One entry per CDR3 protein results from TCRdb running MiXCR on the 5' RACE reads. The sample shows about 370,000 distinct CDR3 sequences, more than 9% of them seen only once. This clonotype has only a few counts. Trimming cost V 1 base and J 1 base, with 10 bases left between them. The CDR3 contains 15 residues. The V gene's germline CDR1 is SGHTA and CDR2 FQGNSA. Material: PBMCs, obtained on the day of the first yellow fever vaccination. This TCR was sampled from a man aged 18-30 years who received the YFV17D yellow fever vaccine. This chain connects TRBV7-2 to TRBJ1-1; D unclear. CDR3 sequence: CASSLVYGPNTEAFF. Written as DNA, the CDR3 is TGTGCCAGCAGCTTAGTATACGGCCCGAACACTGAAGCTTTCTTT.